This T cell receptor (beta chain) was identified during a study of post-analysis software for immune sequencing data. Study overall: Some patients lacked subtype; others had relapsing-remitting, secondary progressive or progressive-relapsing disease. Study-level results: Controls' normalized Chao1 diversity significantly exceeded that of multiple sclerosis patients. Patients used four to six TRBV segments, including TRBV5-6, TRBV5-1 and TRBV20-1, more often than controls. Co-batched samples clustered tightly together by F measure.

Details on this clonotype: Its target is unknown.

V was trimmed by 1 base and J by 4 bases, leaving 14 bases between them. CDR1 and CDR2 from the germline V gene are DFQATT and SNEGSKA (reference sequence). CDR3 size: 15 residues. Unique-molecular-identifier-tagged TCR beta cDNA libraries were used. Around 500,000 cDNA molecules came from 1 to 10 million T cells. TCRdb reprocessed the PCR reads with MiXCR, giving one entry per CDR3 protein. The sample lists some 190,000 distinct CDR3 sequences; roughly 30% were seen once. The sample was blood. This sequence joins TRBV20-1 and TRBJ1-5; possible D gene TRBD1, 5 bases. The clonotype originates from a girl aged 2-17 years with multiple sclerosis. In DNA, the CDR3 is TGCAGTGCTAGAGCCCCCCTTGGGGGTAATCAGCCCCAGCATTTT. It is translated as CSARAPLGGNQPQHF.